The 24 T cell receptor beta chains in this list originate from one sample, sequenced in a study of blood T cells in healthy people across ages. Next came a second PCR, run for roughly 7 to 12 cycles, which used a sample-barcoded 5' primer along with a J-beta primer mix. TCRdb re-derived calls from the 5' RACE reads in MiXCR, one entry per CDR3 protein. The profile shows some 850,000 distinct CDR3 sequences, approximately 24% of them singletons. These sequences were also reported in another study, on T cells of mothers and their children.

The sequencing sample was made of blood. These receptors originate from a boy younger than 18 in good health.

The V call is TRBV12-3 or TRBV12-4, the J call TRBJ1-4; D is unclear. The CDR3 consists of 11 residues. Trimming removed 5 bases from V and 5 bases from J, with 3 bases in between. Here the CDR3 reads CASSTNEKLFF. The CDR3 region has the DNA TGTGCCAGCAGTACCAATGAAAAACTGTTTTTT.

This clonotype was detected a few times. The rearrangement links TRBV29-1 to TRBJ2-5; possible D gene TRBD1, 8 bases. The J call is doubtful: the DNA matches TRBJ2-7 better. This CDR3 comprises 15 residues. CDR1 is SQVTM, CDR2 ANQGSEA, per germline. The CDR3 sequence: CSVEEPQGGVYEQYF. For the CDR3, the DNA is TGCAGCGTTGAAGAACCACAGGGGGGGGTCTACGAGCAGTACTTC.

This clonotype was seen a handful of times. The genes are TRBV7-9 and TRBJ2-1; a possible D gene is TRBD1 (5 bases). CDR1 SEHNR and CDR2 FQNEAQ come from the germline V gene (reference sequence). CDR3 length equals 15 residues. V was clipped by 7 bases and J by 0 bases, with 13 bases between them. In nucleotides, the CDR3 is TGTGCCAGCACCTCTGGGGCCAGCTCCTACAATGAGCAGTTCTTC. Protein: CASTSGASSYNEQFF.

This chain connects TRBV7-9 to TRBJ2-2; no clear D gene. The CDR3 sequence is 11 residues long. The germline gives CDR1 SEHNR, CDR2 FQNEAQ (reference sequence). The ends were cut back, 10 bases at V and 9 bases at J, with 12 bases in the middle. CDR3 DNA sequence: TGTGCCAACAACAGTGTCCGGGAGCTGTTTTTT. It yields the protein CANNSVRELFF. Drawing the rest from reference TRBV7-9 and TRBJ2-2, the complete variable domain is DTGVSQNPRHKITKRGQNVTFRCDPISEHNRLYWYRQTLGQGPEFLTYFQNEAQLEKSRLLSDRFSAERPKGSFSTLEIQRTEQGDSAMYLCANNSVRELFFGEGSRLTVL.

This clonotype was counted ten times or more. For the CDR3, the DNA is TGTGCCAGCAGTGCCGAAGAGACCCAGTACTTC. Protein: CASSAEETQYF. The V call is TRBV2, the J call TRBJ2-5; no reliable D call. This CDR3 is 11 amino acids long. V lost 4 bases to trimming and J lost 3 bases, with 3 bases between them. Germline CDR1 is SNHLY and CDR2 is FYNNEI.

Only a few counts were recorded for this clonotype. In DNA form, the CDR3 reads TGTGCCAGCAGCTTAATAGTCGGGGAGCTGTTTTTT. This gives the protein CASSLIVGELFF. V is TRBV7-2 and J is TRBJ2-2, with D unclear. Trimming took off 2 bases at V and 7 bases at J, with 5 bases between the two ends. The germline CDR1 and CDR2 sequences are SGHTA and FQGNSA. The CDR3 contains 12 residues.

This clonotype occurred many times. The V gene is TRBV5-6, the J gene TRBJ2-1; no reliable D call. The CDR3 contains 11 residues. V was cut by 0 bases and J by 10 bases, with 5 bases left in between. CDR1 SGHDT and CDR2 YYEEEE come from the germline V gene. The CDR3 coding sequence is TGTGCCAGCAGCTTGGTAGGGGAGCAGTTCTTC. Amino acids: CASSLVGEQFF.

This clonotype was counted a few times. This chain connects TRBV24-1 to TRBJ2-1, with TRBD1 identical over 7 bases. CDR1 is KGHDR and CDR2 is SFDVKD in the germline V gene. With V trimmed by 4 bases and J by 12 bases, 11 bases remained unmatched. The CDR3 extends over 14 amino acids. The chain's CDR3 is CATSEGQDSGLQFF. The CDR3 region has the DNA TGTGCCACCAGTGAAGGACAGGACTCGGGCCTGCAGTTCTTC.

This clonotype turned up a few times. The chain is built from TRBV6-5 and TRBJ1-5; maybe TRBD1 (6 bases). Trimming took 4 bases from V and 7 from J, leaving 8 bases between them. CDR1 is MNHEY and CDR2 is SVGAGI in the germline V gene. The CDR3 extends over 12 amino acids. The CDR3, as DNA: TGTGCCAGCAGTTTTCAGGGGCAGCCCCAGCATTTT. Its translation is CASSFQGQPQHF.

The CDR3 is CASTPTAQSYEQYF. CDR3 coding DNA: TGCGCCAGCACCCCGACGGCACAGTCCTACGAGCAGTACTTC. The rearrangement uses TRBV5-1 and TRBJ2-7, with D unresolved. The V end lost 6 bases, the J end lost 1 base, and 14 bases lay between the germline ends. Looked up from germline, CDR1 is SGHRS and CDR2 is YFSETQ. The CDR3 contains 14 residues. The full variable domain, rest sourced from reference TRBV5-1 and TRBJ2-7, is KAGVTQTPRYLIKTRGQQVTLSCSPISGHRSVSWYQQTPGQGLQFLFEYFSETQRNKGNFPGRFSGRQFSNSRSEMNVSTLELGDSALYLCASTPTAQSYEQYFGPGTRLTVT.

This sequence joins TRBV12-5 and TRBJ2-3; D gene ambiguous. The CDR3 totals 13 residues. The V end was cut by 3 bases, the J end by 1 base, with 5 bases between. Germline CDR1 reads LGHNT; CDR2 reads FRNRAP. The CDR3 region is CASGFDGTDTQYF. The CDR3 nucleotides read TGTGCTAGTGGTTTCGACGGCACAGATACGCAGTATTTT.

This sequence joins TRBV12-3 or TRBV12-4 and TRBJ2-6, with a possible D match to TRBD1 (5 bases). CDR3 size: 18 residues. V dropped 7 bases and J dropped 1 base, with 20 bases sitting between them. The CDR3 sequence: CASILEGAVGSGANVLTF. Written as DNA, the CDR3 is TGTGCCAGCATCCTCGAAGGGGCGGTCGGATCTGGGGCCAACGTCCTGACTTTC.

The rearrangement joins TRBV14 to TRBJ2-1; no clear D. This CDR3 is built from 12 residues. CDR1 is SGHDN and CDR2 is FVKESK in the germline V gene. Trimming removed 1 base from V and 9 bases from J, with 7 bases in between. CDR3 DNA: TGTGCCAGCAGCCAAGGAGTGGGTGAGCAGTTCTTC. It is translated as CASSQGVGEQFF. Full variable domain (outside the CDR3, taken from reference TRBV14 and TRBJ2-1): EAGVTQFPSHSVIEKGQTVTLRCDPISGHDNLYWYRRVMGKEIKFLLHFVKESKQDESGMPNNRFLAERTGGTYSTLKVQPAELEDSGVYFCASSQGVGEQFFGPGTRLTVL.

This clonotype was picked up a small number of times. The chain uses TRBV2 and TRBJ2-5; D is unclear. V dropped 7 bases and J dropped 2 bases, with 14 bases sitting between them. CDR3 size: 14 residues. Per the germline V gene, CDR1 is SNHLY and CDR2 is FYNNEI. Here the CDR3 reads CASNPVGGQETQYF. The CDR3 coding sequence is TGTGCCAGCAACCCGGTGGGCGGTCAAGAGACCCAGTACTTC. Drawing the rest from reference TRBV2 and TRBJ2-5, the complete variable domain is EPEVTQTPSHQVTQMGQEVILRCVPISNHLYFYWYRQILGQKVEFLVSFYNNEISEKSEIFDDQFSVERPDGSNFTLKIRSTKLEDSAMYFCASNPVGGQETQYFGPGTRLLVL.

At least ten counts were recorded for this clonotype. The junction and the germline gene differ at one end; a read error may be behind it. The rearrangement joins TRBV12-3 or TRBV12-4 to TRBJ2-5; a possible D gene is TRBD2 (5 bases). The CDR3 has 14 residues. Here the CDR3 reads CASSLGLARETQYF. In nucleotides, the CDR3 is TGTGCCAGCAGCTTAGGGCTAGCCAGGGAGACCCAGTACTTC.

The chain recombines TRBV20-1 with TRBJ1-4; D is uncertain. The germline V gene encodes CDR1 DFQATT and CDR2 SNEGSKA (reference sequence). The CDR3 totals 13 residues. Between the trimmed V and J ends, which lost 5 bases and 8 bases, there was a span of 15 bases. DNA of the CDR3: TGCAGTGCTCTAGGGTCCATAAACGAAAAACTGTTTTTT. This gives the protein CSALGSINEKLFF.

The chain is built from TRBV29-1 and TRBJ2-2; 7 nucleotides match TRBD2. The CDR3 totals 16 residues. Germline CDR1 SQVTM, CDR2 ANQGSEA. Trimming cost V 7 bases and J 5 bases; bases outside gene matches: 16. CDR3 region: CSATLRGVGPTGELFF. In nucleotides, the CDR3 is TGCAGCGCCACACTTCGGGGGGTAGGACCTACCGGGGAGCTGTTTTTT.

Only a few counts were recorded for this clonotype. The chain joins TRBV7-3 to TRBJ2-1; D uncertain. The CDR3 length is 13 residues. Trimming cost V 5 bases and J 5 bases, with 10 bases left between them. Per germline, CDR1 SGHTA and CDR2 FQGTGA. This CDR3 is CASSHGGDNEQFF. The CDR3 nucleotides are TGTGCCAGCAGCCACGGTGGTGACAATGAGCAGTTCTTC.

In its sample, this clonotype was seen a few times. This sequence joins TRBV7-2 and TRBJ1-5; 9 bases align to TRBD1. This CDR3 contains 14 residues. V dropped 5 bases and J dropped 2; count of bases not matched to a gene: 1. Germline-derived CDR1 and CDR2 are SGHTA and FQGNSA. The CDR3 DNA sequence: TGTGCCAGCAGCACAGGGGGCGGCAATCAGCCCCAGCATTTT. Protein: CASSTGGGNQPQHF.

The V call is TRBV20-1, the J call TRBJ1-4; D unclear. The CDR3 loop spans 11 amino acids. Trimming removed 6 bases from V and 8 bases from J, with 10 bases in between. Germline V gives CDR1 DFQATT, CDR2 SNEGSKA (reference sequence). CDR3 residues: CSASEQEKLFF. CDR3 coding DNA: TGCAGTGCGTCGGAGCAAGAAAAACTGTTTTTT.

This clonotype has just a few counts. V and J are TRBV10-3 and TRBJ2-3; 12 bases are a match to TRBD2. V lost 11 bases and J lost 3; bases outside the gene matches: 9. Germline V gene data show CDR1 as ENHRY and CDR2 as SYGVKD. This CDR3 spans 15 amino acids. CDR3 residues: CAVSSGGAETDTQYF. The CDR3 nucleotides read TGTGCCGTCTCTAGCGGGGGGGCCGAGACAGATACGCAGTATTTT.

J is TRBJ2-7 and V is TRBV5-1, with 9 bases fitting TRBD2. V shed 3 bases, J shed 3 bases, and the junction held 4 bases outside the gene matches. Germline lookup yields CDR1 SGHRS and CDR2 YFSETQ. The CDR3 consists of 14 residues. The CDR3 coding sequence is TGCGCCAGCAGCTCGGGACTAGCTATCTACGAGCAGTACTTC. Its protein product is CASSSGLAIYEQYF.

As regards this clonotype: At one end the junction does not follow the germline gene, possibly because of a read error. This chain connects TRBV7-9 to TRBJ1-2, with D unclear. Germline CDR1 is SEHNR and CDR2 is FQNEAQ (reference sequence). This CDR3 region has 16 residues. The DNA for the CDR3 is TGCGCCAGCAGCCAAGACGGTGGAGTTACGGGCTATGGCTACACCTTC. It specifies CASSQDGGVTGYGYTF. Combining the CDR3 with reference TRBV7-9 and TRBJ1-2 gives the whole variable domain DTGVSQNPRHKITKRGQNVTFRCDPISEHNRLYWYRQTLGQGPEFLTYFQNEAQLEKSRLLSDRFSAERPKGSFSTLEIQRTEQGDSAMYLCASSQDGGVTGYGYTFGSGTRLTVV.

This clonotype was counted between two and nine times. The chain joins TRBV6-6 to TRBJ1-5; 10 bases match TRBD1. Trimming took 2 bases from V and 3 from J; bases not matched to a gene: 1. The germline gives CDR1 MNHNY, CDR2 SVGAGI (reference sequence). The CDR3 consists of 15 residues. This CDR3 is CASSYGTGVNQPQHF. DNA for the CDR3: TGTGCCAGCAGTTACGGGACAGGGGTCAATCAGCCCCAGCATTTT.